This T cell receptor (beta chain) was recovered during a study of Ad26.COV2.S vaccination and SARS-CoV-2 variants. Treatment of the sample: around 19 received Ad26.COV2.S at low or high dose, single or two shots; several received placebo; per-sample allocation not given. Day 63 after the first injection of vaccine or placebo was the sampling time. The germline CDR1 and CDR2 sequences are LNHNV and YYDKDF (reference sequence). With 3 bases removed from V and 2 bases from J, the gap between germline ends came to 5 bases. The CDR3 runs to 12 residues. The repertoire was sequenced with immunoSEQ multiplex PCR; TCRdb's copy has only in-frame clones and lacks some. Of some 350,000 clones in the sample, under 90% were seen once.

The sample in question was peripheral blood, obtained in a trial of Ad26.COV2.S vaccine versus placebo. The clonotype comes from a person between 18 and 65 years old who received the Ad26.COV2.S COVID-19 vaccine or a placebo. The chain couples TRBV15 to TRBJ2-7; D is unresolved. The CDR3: CATSSDPYEQYF. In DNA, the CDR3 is TGTGCCACCAGCAGCGACCCCTACGAGCAGTACTTC.